A single sample is the source of the 30 T cell receptor beta chains below, sequenced in a study of T cells after yellow fever vaccination. TCRdb used MiXCR to reprocess the 5' RACE reads, holding one entry per CDR3 protein. The data show some 32,000 distinct CDR3 sequences, about 4.6% seen once. The material was CD8+ T cells sorted from PBMCs, obtained 5 days after the yellow fever booster vaccination. The receptors derive from a young man who received the YFV17D yellow fever vaccine.

In the case of this clonotype: A much bigger clone sits one base away, suggesting this may be a read error. The chain joins TRBV18 to TRBJ2-7; D uncertain. Germline V gene data show CDR1 as KGHSH and CDR2 as LQKENI. The V end was cut by 5 bases, the J end by 3 bases, with 17 bases between. The CDR3 is 15 amino acids. CDR3 amino acids: CASSGPDRPHYEQYF. In DNA, the CDR3 is TGTGCCAGCTCAGGCCCGGATCGCCCTCACTACGAGCAGTACTTC.

This clonotype was seen at least ten times. The chain has TRBV30 and TRBJ1-5; no reliable D call. V lost 0 bases and J 4 bases, leaving 10 bases between the germline ends. This CDR3 is 14 amino acids long. Germline CDR1 is GTSNPN and CDR2 is SVGIG (reference sequence). Written as DNA, the CDR3 is TGTGCCTGGAGTGTGGGCGTCGGAAATCAGCCCCAGCATTTT. Its translation: CAWSVGVGNQPQHF.

This clonotype was seen ten or more times. The chain combines TRBV7-2 with TRBJ2-7; weak D call: TRBD1 (6 bases). The V end lost 4 bases, the J end lost 4 bases, and 17 bases lay between the germline ends. This CDR3 contains 15 residues. Per germline, CDR1 SGHTA and CDR2 FQGNSA. The chain's CDR3 is CASSSPPGHLYEQYF. In DNA, the CDR3 is TGTGCCAGCAGCTCACCTCCGGGACACCTATACGAGCAGTACTTC.

This clonotype was seen at least ten times. The J gene is TRBJ2-5, the V gene TRBV20-1; D gene unclear. Germline assignment: CDR1 DFQATT and CDR2 SNEGSKA (reference sequence). V was clipped by 0 bases and J by 3 bases, with 11 bases between them. The CDR3 is 14 residues long. CDR3: CSARDLGTEETQYF. The CDR3 nucleotides are TGCAGTGCTAGAGATTTGGGCACCGAAGAGACCCAGTACTTC.

This clonotype was detected ten times or more. The CDR3 nucleotides read TGTGCCAGCAGTCCGTGGACAGGGGGCGAGGAGACCCAGTACTTC. It is translated as CASSPWTGGEETQYF. The chain joins TRBV27 to TRBJ2-5; 11 bases are a match to TRBD1. This CDR3 region has 15 residues. Germline CDR1 MNHEY, CDR2 SMNVEV (reference sequence). Unmatched junction bases numbered 7, after V lost 5 bases and J lost 5 bases.

By share, this clonotype ranks as medium-sized (0.01 to 0.1%). This chain links TRBV27 with TRBJ2-1, with 12 bases that match TRBD2. V dropped 5 bases and J dropped 7; count of bases not matched to a gene: 0. Germline-derived CDR1 and CDR2 are MNHEY and SMNVEV (reference sequence). The CDR3 has 13 residues. CDR3 residues: CASSTSGRNEQFF. In DNA form, the CDR3 reads TGTGCCAGCAGTACTAGCGGGAGGAATGAGCAGTTCTTC.

This clonotype has at least ten counts. The chain combines TRBV12-3 or TRBV12-4 with TRBJ2-1, with 8 bases aligning to TRBD2. The CDR3 has 14 amino acids. V shed 5 bases, J shed 2 bases, and the junction held 2 bases outside the gene matches. The CDR3 here is CASSPAGAYNEQFF. In DNA, the CDR3 is TGTGCCAGCAGTCCAGCGGGAGCCTACAATGAGCAGTTCTTC.

This clonotype has a count of ten or more. The gene calls are TRBV20-1 and TRBJ2-7; D may match TRBD1 or TRBD2 (5 bases each). Per germline, CDR1 DFQATT and CDR2 SNEGSKA (reference sequence). The CDR3 has 13 residues. V was clipped by 5 bases and J by 4 bases, with 15 bases between them. The CDR3 sequence is CSAHKVEGYEQYF. The CDR3 region has the DNA TGCAGTGCTCACAAGGTCGAGGGGTACGAGCAGTACTTC.

This clonotype occurred many times. The chain couples TRBV12-3 or TRBV12-4 to TRBJ2-7; D perhaps matches TRBD1 (5 bases). This CDR3 has 14 residues. The V end lost 3 bases, the J end lost 2 bases, and 11 bases lay between the germline ends. CDR3 sequence: CASSFQTEPYEQYF. Here the CDR3 DNA reads TGTGCCAGCAGTTTTCAGACAGAGCCCTACGAGCAGTACTTC.

This clonotype was observed many times. The V call is TRBV9, the J call TRBJ2-1; D unresolved. The CDR3 totals 14 residues. Between the trimmed V and J ends, which lost 3 bases and 1 base, there was a span of 8 bases. The germline V gene has CDR1 SGDLS and CDR2 YYNGEE. CDR3 region: CASSEVQSYNEQFF. CDR3 in DNA: TGTGCCAGCAGCGAGGTTCAATCCTACAATGAGCAGTTCTTC.

This clonotype was observed at least ten times. The genes are TRBV29-1 and TRBJ2-3; D is ambiguous. Looked up from germline, CDR1 is SQVTM and CDR2 is ANQGSEA. V shed 4 bases and J shed 0 bases, with 5 bases lying between them. The CDR3 consists of 12 residues. CDR3 DNA sequence: TGCAGCGTTGGTCGCAGCACAGATACGCAGTATTTT. It specifies CSVGRSTDTQYF.

This clonotype was picked up many times. The CDR3 bases are TGTGCCAGCAGCTCGGGACAGGGAGGGGTCTCCTACGAGCAGTACTTC. Its translation: CASSSGQGGVSYEQYF. The chain is built from TRBV7-9 and TRBJ2-7; 9 nucleotides match TRBD1. The CDR3 is 16 amino acids. Germline CDR1 and CDR2: SEHNR and FQNEAQ (reference sequence). Trimming took 4 bases from V and 0 from J; bases not matched to a gene: 7. Looking up the rest from reference TRBV7-9 and TRBJ2-7 gives the full variable domain: DTGVSQNPRHKITKRGQNVTFRCDPISEHNRLYWYRQTLGQGPEFLTYFQNEAQLEKSRLLSDRFSAERPKGSFSTLEIQRTEQGDSAMYLCASSSGQGGVSYEQYFGPGTRLTVT.

Ten or more counts support this clonotype. The chain is built from TRBV9 and TRBJ1-2; no clear D gene. This CDR3 is built from 15 residues. The germline V gene has CDR1 SGDLS and CDR2 YYNGEE. V gave up 4 bases and J gave up 0 bases, with 13 bases separating them. DNA for the CDR3: TGTGCCAGCAGCTACTCCAGGCAAGCTAACTATGGCTACACCTTC. Protein sequence: CASSYSRQANYGYTF. Looking up the rest from reference TRBV9 and TRBJ1-2 gives the full variable domain: DSGVTQTPKHLITATGQRVTLRCSPRSGDLSVYWYQQSLDQGLQFLIQYYNGEERAKGNILERFSAQQFPDLHSELNLSSLELGDSALYFCASSYSRQANYGYTFGSGTRLTVV.

The V call is TRBV9, the J call TRBJ1-3; 8 nucleotides align to TRBD1. Germline V gene data show CDR1 as SGDLS and CDR2 as YYNGEE. V was clipped by 3 bases and J by 1 base; unmatched bases: 9. This CDR3 comprises 17 residues. The CDR3 DNA reads as TGTGCCAGCAGCGGAACAGACAGGGGAGTTTCTGGAAACACCATATATTTT. Protein sequence: CASSGTDRGVSGNTIYF.

This clonotype has at least ten counts. The genes are TRBV6-2 or TRBV6-3 and TRBJ2-4; D call uncertain. This CDR3 comprises 11 residues. CDR1 and CDR2 from the germline V gene are MNHEY and SVGEGT. Trimming pared 6 bases from V and 8 bases from J, leaving 8 bases between. For the CDR3, the DNA is TGTGCCAGCAGCCCCCGGTACATTCAGTACTTC. Protein sequence: CASSPRYIQYF.

This clonotype came up many times. V is TRBV7-2 and J is TRBJ2-5; D is undetermined. The CDR3 length is 14 residues. V lost 5 bases to trimming and J lost 0 bases, with 10 bases between them. In germline, CDR1 is SGHTA, CDR2 FQGNSA. CDR3 sequence (DNA): TGTGCCAGCAGCGCAGCACGGTACCAAGAGACCCAGTACTTC. Translation gives CASSAARYQETQYF.

This clonotype was recorded many times. The genes are TRBV6-2 or TRBV6-3 and TRBJ2-2; unclear D gene. Between the trimmed V and J ends, which lost 5 bases and 7 bases, there was a span of 8 bases. Germline V gene lookup returns CDR1 MNHEY and CDR2 SVGEGT. CDR3 length equals 12 residues. The CDR3 is CASSTWGGELFF. The CDR3 DNA reads as TGTGCCAGCAGTACCTGGGGCGGGGAGCTGTTTTTT.

This clonotype was found many times. The rearrangement uses TRBV30 and TRBJ2-1; TRBD2 is a possible D gene (6 bases). Germline V gene data show CDR1 as GTSNPN and CDR2 as SVGIG (reference sequence). V dropped 0 bases and J dropped 5 bases, with 14 bases sitting between them. The CDR3 sequence is 15 residues long. The CDR3 sequence is CAWSVPVAVHNEQFF. In DNA form, the CDR3 reads TGTGCCTGGAGTGTACCAGTAGCGGTCCACAATGAGCAGTTCTTC.

This clonotype was observed at least ten times. The CDR3 DNA sequence: TGTGCCAGCACCCCCGGGACTAGCGGGATGGAGACCCAGTACTTC. This translates into CASTPGTSGMETQYF. The chain is built from TRBV3-1 and TRBJ2-5; the match to TRBD2 covers 13 bases. Trimming took 7 bases from V and 5 from J; bases not matched to a gene: 7. CDR1 and CDR2 (germline): LGHDT, YNNKEL (reference sequence). The length of the CDR3 is 15 residues.

This clonotype appeared many times. The V gene is TRBV12-3 or TRBV12-4, the J gene TRBJ2-5; no definite D call. The CDR3 is 13 amino acids. The ends were cut back, 6 bases at V and 5 bases at J, with 13 bases in the middle. The CDR3 loop is CASSLSPMETQYF. As DNA, the CDR3 is TGTGCCAGCAGCCTTAGCCCGATGGAGACCCAGTACTTC.

About this clonotype: This may come from a read error, since a much larger clone is one base off. J is TRBJ2-7 and V is TRBV20-1; the match to TRBD2 covers 8 bases. This CDR3 has 14 amino acids. Unmatched junction bases numbered 6, after V lost 3 bases and J lost 2 bases. In germline, CDR1 is DFQATT, CDR2 SNEGSKA (reference sequence). CDR3 nucleotides: TGCAGTGCTAGCCAGACTAGCGATACCTACGAGCAGTACTTC. Translating gives CSASQTSDTYEQYF.

This clonotype was counted at least ten times. The chain is built from TRBV7-6 and TRBJ2-2; weak D call: TRBD1 (6 bases). V was pared by 0 bases and J by 0 bases, with 11 bases between. Germline V gives CDR1 SGHVS, CDR2 FNYEAQ. The CDR3 has 17 amino acids. CDR3 coding DNA: TGTGCCAGCAGCTTAGCCCGAGGGGGATCGAACACCGGGGAGCTGTTTTTT. Its translation is CASSLARGGSNTGELFF.

At least ten counts were recorded for this clonotype. The chain carries TRBV25-1 and TRBJ2-2; D uncertain. Germline V CDR1 and CDR2: MGHDK, SYGVNS. This CDR3 has 13 residues. V shed 3 bases and J shed 1 base, with 3 bases lying between them. The CDR3 sequence is CASSEGNTGELFF. The CDR3 nucleotides are TGTGCCAGCAGTGAGGGGAACACCGGGGAGCTGTTTTTT.

This clonotype showed up many times. The chain employs TRBV27 and TRBJ2-1, with a possible D match to TRBD1 (5 bases). Looked up from germline, CDR1 is MNHEY and CDR2 is SMNVEV (reference sequence). The CDR3 consists of 17 residues. V lost 2 bases, J lost 0 bases, and 14 bases lay in between. CDR3 loop: CASSLLVTGISYNEQFF. As DNA, the CDR3 is TGTGCCAGCAGTTTACTCGTTACAGGAATCTCCTACAATGAGCAGTTCTTC.

This clonotype was recorded at least ten times. The chain joins TRBV6-5 to TRBJ2-1; TRBD1 aligns across 9 bases. Unmatched junction bases numbered 11, after V lost 0 bases and J lost 5 bases. Germline V gene lookup returns CDR1 MNHEY and CDR2 SVGAGI. There are 18 residues in the CDR3. The CDR3 sequence is CASSYSPPGQGADNEQFF. CDR3 coding DNA: TGTGCCAGCAGTTACTCACCTCCGGGACAGGGTGCAGACAATGAGCAGTTCTTC.

This clonotype occurred many times. The chain has TRBV7-2 and TRBJ2-3; tentative D call: TRBD1 (5 bases). Trimming pared 6 bases from V and 10 bases from J, leaving 11 bases between. Germline lookup yields CDR1 SGHTA and CDR2 FQGNSA. This CDR3 spans 11 amino acids. The DNA for the CDR3 is TGTGCCAGCAGAACAGGCTCGGCGCAGTATTTT. This translates into CASRTGSAQYF.

At least ten counts were recorded for this clonotype. This chain uses TRBV7-9 with TRBJ2-7; no clear D gene. The CDR3 totals 11 residues. CDR1 is SEHNR, CDR2 FQNEAQ, per germline (reference sequence). The V gene lost 2 bases and the J gene lost 6 bases, with 5 bases spanning the gap. DNA of the CDR3: TGTGCCAGCAGCTTATCCGGCGAGCAGTACTTC. This encodes CASSLSGEQYF. The full variable domain, its missing parts supplied by reference TRBV7-9 and TRBJ2-7, is DTGVSQNPRHKITKRGQNVTFRCDPISEHNRLYWYRQTLGQGPEFLTYFQNEAQLEKSRLLSDRFSAERPKGSFSTLEIQRTEQGDSAMYLCASSLSGEQYFGPGTRLTVT.

This clonotype has at least ten counts. An end of the junction differs from the germline gene, which may be a read error. The chain is built from TRBV15 and TRBJ2-7, with D tentatively TRBD1 (6 bases). Germline V lookup: CDR1 LNHNV, CDR2 YYDKDF (reference sequence). The CDR3 contains 12 residues. The CDR3, as DNA: TGTGCCACCAGCAGAGATCGCGGACAGTTACACTTC. Amino acid sequence: CATSRDRGQLHF.

This clonotype was observed many times. The gene calls are TRBV6-2 or TRBV6-3 and TRBJ2-3, with unresolved D. The germline V gene encodes CDR1 MNHEY and CDR2 SVGEGT. The V gene lost 3 bases and the J gene lost 3 bases, with 4 bases spanning the gap. The CDR3 is 12 amino acids. CDR3 protein: CASSYPTDTQYF. CDR3 nucleotides: TGTGCCAGCAGTTATCCAACAGATACGCAGTATTTT.

This clonotype was seen ten or more times. The chain combines TRBV7-2 with TRBJ1-2; perhaps TRBD1 as D (5 bases). CDR1 is SGHTA, CDR2 FQGNSA, per germline. This CDR3 region has 15 residues. V lost 4 bases and J lost 4, with 16 bases in between. Here the CDR3 reads CASSSGTRPLYGYTF. The CDR3 nucleotides read TGTGCCAGCAGCTCCGGGACCAGGCCCCTCTATGGCTACACCTTC. Using reference TRBV7-2 and TRBJ1-2 for the parts outside the CDR3, the full variable domain is GAGVSQSPSNKVTEKGKDVELRCDPISGHTALYWYRQSLGQGLEFLIYFQGNSAPDKSGLPSDRFSAERTGGSVSTLTIQRTQQEDSAVYLCASSSGTRPLYGYTFGSGTRLTVV.